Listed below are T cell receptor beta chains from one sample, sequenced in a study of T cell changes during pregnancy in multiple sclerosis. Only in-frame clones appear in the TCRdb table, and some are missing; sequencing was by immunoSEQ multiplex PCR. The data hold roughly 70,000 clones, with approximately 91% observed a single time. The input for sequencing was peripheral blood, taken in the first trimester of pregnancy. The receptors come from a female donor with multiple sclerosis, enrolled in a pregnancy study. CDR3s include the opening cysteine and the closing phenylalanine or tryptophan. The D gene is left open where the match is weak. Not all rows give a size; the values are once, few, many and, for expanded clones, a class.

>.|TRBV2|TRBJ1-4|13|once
CASNSMLDEKLFF
TGTGCCAGCAACTCTATGTTAGATGAAAAACTGTTTTTT
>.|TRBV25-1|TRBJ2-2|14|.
CASSGPTGTGELFF
TGTGCCAGCAGTGGCCCCACAGGGACCGGGGAGCTGTTTTTT
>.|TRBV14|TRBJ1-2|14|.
CASSQGGSDYGYTF
TGTGCCAGCAGCCAAGGAGGGTCGGACTATGGCTACACCTTC
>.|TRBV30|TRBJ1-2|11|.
CAWSLTSGYTF
TGTGCCTGGAGCTTGACAAGTGGCTACACCTTC
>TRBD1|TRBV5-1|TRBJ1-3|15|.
CASTQGATSGNTIYF
TGCGCCAGCACTCAGGGGGCCACCTCTGGAAACACCATATATTTT
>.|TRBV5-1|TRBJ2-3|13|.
CASTLSGGDTQYF
TGCGCCAGCACGCTCTCAGGGGGGGATACGCAGTATTTT
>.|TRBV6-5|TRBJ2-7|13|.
CASRRQASYEQYF
TGTGCCAGCAGAAGACAGGCCTCCTACGAGCAGTACTTC
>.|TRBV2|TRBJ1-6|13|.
CASSEAAESPLHF
TGTGCCAGCAGTGAAGCCGCGGAATCACCCCTCCACTTT
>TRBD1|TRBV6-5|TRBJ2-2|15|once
CASSSGTGRPGELFF
TGTGCCAGCAGTTCTGGGACAGGGCGGCCCGGGGAGCTGTTTTTT
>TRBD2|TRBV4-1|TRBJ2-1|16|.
CASSQDDGLAGPEQFF
TGCGCCAGCAGCCAAGATGACGGGCTAGCGGGACCTGAGCAGTTCTTC
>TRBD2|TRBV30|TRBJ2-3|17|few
CAWSSPTSGSGADTQYF
TGTGCCTGGTCTTCCCCTACTAGCGGGAGTGGAGCAGATACGCAGTATTTT
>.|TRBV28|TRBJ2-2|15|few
CASSLDWVNTGELFF
TGTGCCAGCAGTTTAGACTGGGTGAACACCGGGGAGCTGTTTTTT
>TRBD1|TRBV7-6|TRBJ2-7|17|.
CASSQEPGDRGRLEQYF
TGTGCCAGCAGCCAGGAGCCAGGAGACAGGGGGAGGCTCGAGCAGTACTTC
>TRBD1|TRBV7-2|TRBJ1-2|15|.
CASSLQGQAGSGYTF
TGTGCCAGCAGCTTACAGGGACAGGCGGGGAGTGGCTACACCTTC
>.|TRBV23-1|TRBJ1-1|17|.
CASSQKRWGGGGTEAFF
TGCGCCAGCAGTCAAAAAAGGTGGGGTGGGGGGGGCACTGAAGCTTTCTTT
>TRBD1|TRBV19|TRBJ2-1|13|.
CASGAGGDNEQFF
TGTGCCAGTGGGGCAGGGGGAGACAATGAGCAGTTCTTC
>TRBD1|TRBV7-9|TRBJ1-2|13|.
CASTTPRGTALIF
TGTGCCAGCACCACGCCCCGGGGGACAGCGCTTATCTTC
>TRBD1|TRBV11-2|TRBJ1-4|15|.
CASSKTGGLEEKLFF
TGTGCCAGCAGCAAAACAGGGGGCTTGGAAGAAAAACTGTTTTTT
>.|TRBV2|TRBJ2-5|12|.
CASRFSIETQYF
TGTGCCAGCAGGTTTAGCATAGAGACCCAGTACTTC
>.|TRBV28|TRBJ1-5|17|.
CASSSPRPRTDWQPQHF
TGTGCCAGCAGTTCCCCCCGACCCCGGACAGATTGGCAGCCCCAGCATTTT
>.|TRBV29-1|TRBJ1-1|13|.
CSVQGRRDTEAFF
TGCAGCGTGCAGGGGCGCAGGGACACTGAAGCTTTCTTT
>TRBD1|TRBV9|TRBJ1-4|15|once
CASSPRTGGDEKLFF
TGTGCCAGCAGCCCCCGGACAGGGGGCGATGAAAAACTGTTTTTT
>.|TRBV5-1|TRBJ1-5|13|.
CASSLEGIQPQHF
TGCGCCAGCAGCTTGGAGGGGATTCAGCCCCAGCATTTT
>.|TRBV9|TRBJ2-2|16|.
CASSSHPGDSTGELFF
TGTGCCAGCAGCTCACATCCGGGGGATTCCACCGGGGAGCTGTTTTTT
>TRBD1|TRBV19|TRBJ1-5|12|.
CATGTGQGPQHF
TGTGCCACCGGGACAGGCCAAGGGCCCCAGCATTTT
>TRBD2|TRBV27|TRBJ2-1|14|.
CASGSSGRANEQFF
TGTGCCAGCGGATCTAGCGGGAGGGCCAATGAGCAGTTCTTC
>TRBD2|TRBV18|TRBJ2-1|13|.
CASSLLAGVEQFF
TGTGCCAGCTCACTACTAGCGGGAGTTGAGCAGTTCTTC
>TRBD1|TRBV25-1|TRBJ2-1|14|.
CASSLDRAKNEQFF
TGTGCCAGCAGTCTCGACAGGGCGAAGAATGAGCAGTTCTTC
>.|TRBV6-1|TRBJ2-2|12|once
CASSEQSGELFF
TGTGCCAGCAGTGAACAGTCCGGGGAGCTGTTTTTT
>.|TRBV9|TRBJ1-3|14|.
CASSVRGSGNTIYF
TGTGCCAGCAGTGTCAGGGGCTCTGGAAACACCATATATTTT
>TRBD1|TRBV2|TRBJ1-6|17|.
CASSESGQGTYNSPLHF
TGTGCCAGCAGTGAATCTGGACAGGGCACCTATAATTCACCCCTCCACTTT
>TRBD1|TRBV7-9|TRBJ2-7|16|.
CASSLVDRVSSYEQYF
TGTGCCAGCAGCTTAGTGGACAGGGTTAGCTCCTACGAGCAGTACTTC
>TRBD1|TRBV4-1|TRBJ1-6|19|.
CASSQDPGTGSDFNSPLHF
TGCGCCAGCAGCCAAGACCCCGGGACAGGGTCCGATTTTAATTCACCCCTCCACTTT
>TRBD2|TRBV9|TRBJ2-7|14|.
CASSVGLAGNEQYF
TGTGCCAGCAGCGTAGGACTAGCGGGAAACGAGCAGTACTTC
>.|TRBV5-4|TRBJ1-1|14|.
CASSPTPTGSEAFF
TGTGCCAGCAGTCCCACTCCCACAGGGAGCGAAGCTTTCTTT
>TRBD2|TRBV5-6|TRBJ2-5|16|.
CASSSGSGGARETQYF
TGTGCCAGCAGCTCTGGTAGCGGGGGGGCGAGGGAGACCCAGTACTTC
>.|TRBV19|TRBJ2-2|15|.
CASSPRRGDTGELFF
TGTGCCAGTAGTCCCCGCAGGGGGGACACCGGGGAGCTGTTTTTT
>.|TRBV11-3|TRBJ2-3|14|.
CASSLGTSNDTQYF
TGTGCCAGCAGCTTAGGTACTAGCAACGATACGCAGTATTTT
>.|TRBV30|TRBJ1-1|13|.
CAWSVKPNTEAFF
TGTGCCTGGAGTGTTAAGCCCAACACTGAAGCTTTCTTT
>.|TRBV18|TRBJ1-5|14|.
CASSPVRDHQPQHF
TGTGCCAGCTCACCGGTCAGGGATCACCAGCCCCAGCATTTT
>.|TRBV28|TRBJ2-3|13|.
CASSSPSTDTQYF
TGTGCCAGCAGTTCCCCTAGCACAGATACGCAGTATTTT
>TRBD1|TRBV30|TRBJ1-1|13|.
CAWTGQLNTEAFF
TGTGCCTGGACGGGACAGCTAAACACTGAAGCTTTCTTT
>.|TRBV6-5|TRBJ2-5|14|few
CASATPREQETQYF
TGTGCCAGCGCAACCCCGCGGGAACAAGAGACCCAGTACTTC
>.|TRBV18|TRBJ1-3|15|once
CASSPVGGTGNTIYF
TGTGCCAGCTCACCAGTGGGAGGGACTGGAAACACCATATATTTT
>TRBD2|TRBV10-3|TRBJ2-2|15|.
CAIRSSGGAAGELFF
TGTGCCATCAGATCCAGCGGGGGGGCCGCCGGGGAGCTGTTTTTT
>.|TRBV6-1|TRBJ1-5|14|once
CASSEMRGNQPQHF
TGTGCCAGCAGTGAAATGAGGGGGAATCAGCCCCAGCATTTT
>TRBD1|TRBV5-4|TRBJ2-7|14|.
CASSAGTGGIEQYF
TGTGCCAGCAGCGCCGGGACAGGGGGTATCGAGCAGTACTTC
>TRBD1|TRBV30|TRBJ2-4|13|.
CAWSVGLGQGADF
TGTGCCTGGAGTGTGGGATTGGGACAGGGGGCCGATTTC
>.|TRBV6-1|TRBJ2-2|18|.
CASSVISPLNQLPGELFF
TGTGCCAGCAGTGTAATCTCCCCGCTTAACCAACTCCCCGGGGAGCTGTTTTTT
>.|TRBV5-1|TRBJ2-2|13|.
CASRDTDGGELFF
TGCGCCAGCAGAGACACCGATGGCGGGGAGCTGTTTTTT
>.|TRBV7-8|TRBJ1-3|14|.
CASHEGSSGNTIYF
TGTGCCAGCCACGAAGGGAGCTCTGGAAACACCATATATTTT
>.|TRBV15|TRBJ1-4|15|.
CATSRVRGSNEKLFF
TGTGCCACCAGCAGAGTGCGGGGGAGTAATGAAAAACTGTTTTTT
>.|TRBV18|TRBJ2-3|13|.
CASYQVNTDTQYF
TGTGCCAGCTACCAGGTTAACACAGATACGCAGTATTTT